The 28 T cell receptor beta chains given below trace back to one sample, sequenced in a study of blood T cell repertoires in COVID-19. Libraries were prepared by immunoSEQ multiplex PCR; TCRdb keeps only in-frame clonotypes and omits some of them. The table includes 200,000 to 250,000 clones, 82% detected once. Sequencing was carried out using peripheral blood. Source of these receptors: an elderly woman with acute or convalescent COVID-19.

This chain uses TRBV6-1 with TRBJ1-5, with D perhaps matching TRBD1 (5 bases). Germline assignment: CDR1 MNHNS and CDR2 SASEGT. V was clipped by 2 bases and J by 0 bases, with 11 bases between them. The CDR3 length is 16 residues. The CDR3 nucleotides read TGTGCCAGCAGTGAATGGGGGGGTAGTAGCAATCAGCCCCAGCATTTT. Residues: CASSEWGGSSNQPQHF.

This clone was counted only a few times. The gene calls are TRBV3-1 (or the pseudogene TRBV3-2) and TRBJ1-1; D unresolved. This CDR3 is 14 amino acids long. The V end was cut by 3 bases, the J end by 3 bases, with 11 bases between. Germline CDR1 and CDR2: LGHDT and YNNKEL (reference sequence). DNA for the CDR3: TGTGCCAGCAGCCAGATTCCCGGGGACACTGAAGCTTTCTTT. It codes for CASSQIPGDTEAFF.

This clone has only one observation. V usage is TRBV6-4 and J usage is TRBJ2-3, with D tentatively TRBD1 (6 bases). Germline V gene sequence: CDR1 MRHNA, CDR2 SNTAGT. The CDR3 runs 13 residues. The germline V and J ends were trimmed by 6 bases and 1 base, with 8 bases remaining between them. The CDR3 DNA sequence: TGTGCCAGCAGGGCAGGGGGCACAGATACGCAGTATTTT. Translating gives CASRAGGTDTQYF.

The V call is TRBV4-3, the J call TRBJ1-2, with D possibly being TRBD1 (5 bases). There are 13 residues in the CDR3. Per germline, CDR1 LGHNA and CDR2 YSLEER. Trimming removed 0 bases at V and 6 bases at J, with 8 bases between. The CDR3: CASSQDRQHGYTF. In DNA, the CDR3 is TGCGCCAGCAGCCAAGATCGACAGCATGGCTACACCTTC.

The genes are TRBV4-1 and TRBJ1-1; D is unresolved. Germline V CDR1 and CDR2: MGHRA, YSYEKL. Between the trimmed V and J ends, which lost 1 base and 0 bases, there was a span of 9 bases. The CDR3 is 15 amino acids. CDR3 region: CASSQGSGLNTEAFF. CDR3 DNA: TGCGCCAGCAGCCAAGGGTCCGGGTTGAACACTGAAGCTTTCTTT.

V and J are TRBV7-2 and TRBJ2-4, with 10 bases aligning to TRBD2. Germline assignment: CDR1 SGHTA and CDR2 FQGNSA. Trimming at V came to 1 base and at J to 6 bases, leaving 9 bases not matched to a gene. The CDR3 extends over 17 amino acids. CDR3 nucleotides: TGTGCCAGCAGCTTAGTTCAAGCGGGGGGGCGAAGAAACATTCAGTACTTC. It yields the protein CASSLVQAGGRRNIQYF.

The chain has TRBV5-4 and TRBJ2-3; the match to TRBD2 covers 10 bases. CDR1 and CDR2 from the germline V gene are SGHNT and YYREEE (reference sequence). J was trimmed by 0 bases and V by 4 bases; bases with no gene match: 5. The CDR3 spans 16 residues. CDR3 sequence reads: CASSPGGLASTDTQYF. The CDR3, as DNA: TGTGCCAGCAGCCCCGGGGGACTAGCGAGCACAGATACGCAGTATTTT.

V is TRBV9 and J is TRBJ1-2, with 12 bases fitting TRBD1. Germline CDR1 SGDLS, CDR2 YYNGEE. The CDR3 runs to 15 residues. After removal of 4 bases from V and 8 bases from J, the junction contained 9 bases not matched to a gene. The CDR3, as DNA: TGTGCCAGCAGCCTAGTGGGACAGGGGGCTGGCGGCTACACCTTC. Protein sequence: CASSLVGQGAGGYTF.

This chain uses TRBV2 with TRBJ1-6; D is perhaps TRBD1 (6 bases). V was pared by 6 bases and J by 7 bases, with 19 bases between. Per germline, CDR1 SNHLY and CDR2 FYNNEI. The CDR3 extends over 16 amino acids. The CDR3 bases are TGTGCCAGCAGCATGCGGGGGGCGGGGGGAAATTCACCCCTCCACTTT. Amino acid sequence: CASSMRGAGGNSPLHF.

The chain is built from TRBV9 and TRBJ2-3; D unclear. V lost 3 bases, J lost 4 bases, and 18 bases lay in between. Germline V gene data show CDR1 as SGDLS and CDR2 as YYNGEE. This CDR3 is built from 16 residues. CDR3 nucleotide sequence: TGTGCCAGCAGCGCCACCACTTCTGGAGTAGCAGATACGCAGTATTTT. Translated, it gives CASSATTSGVADTQYF. Full variable domain (rest looked up from reference TRBV9 and TRBJ2-3): DSGVTQTPKHLITATGQRVTLRCSPRSGDLSVYWYQQSLDQGLQFLIQYYNGEERAKGNILERFSAQQFPDLHSELNLSSLELGDSALYFCASSATTSGVADTQYFGPGTRLTVL.

The V call is TRBV19, the J call TRBJ2-3; perhaps TRBD2 as D (5 bases). Trimming removed 7 bases from V and 5 bases from J, with 22 bases in between. CDR3 length: 16 residues. The V gene's germline CDR1 is LNHDA and CDR2 SQIVND (reference sequence). The CDR3 coding sequence is TGTGCCAGTACACCAATGGGCGGGTCGGGCGGAGATACGCAGTATTTT. Its protein is CASTPMGGSGGDTQYF.

The chain recombines TRBV6-5 with TRBJ1-2; 9 bases agree with TRBD1. The V segment lost 6 bases and the J segment 4 bases; nucleotides outside the gene matches: 6. The germline gives CDR1 MNHEY, CDR2 SVGAGI. The CDR3 covers 14 residues. The CDR3 loop is CASRGQGERYGYTF. The CDR3 region has the DNA TGTGCCAGCAGGGGACAGGGTGAACGCTATGGCTACACCTTC.

This clone appeared a single time. The chain combines TRBV11-2 with TRBJ1-1; a possible D gene is TRBD1 (5 bases). The CDR3 consists of 14 residues. Germline V gene lookup returns CDR1 SGHAT and CDR2 FQNNGV. V was trimmed by 1 base and J by 5 bases, leaving 11 bases between them. CDR3 nucleotide sequence: TGTGCCAGCAGCTTAGCCAGGGAATCAACTGAAGCTTTCTTT. Residues: CASSLARESTEAFF.

This chain joins TRBV30 and TRBJ2-7; possibly TRBD2 for D (6 bases). V lost 8 bases and J 2 bases, leaving 19 bases between the germline ends. This CDR3 spans 14 amino acids. Germline V gene data show CDR1 as GTSNPN and CDR2 as SVGIG (reference sequence). The CDR3 loop is CAGQNTGVPYEQYF. CDR3 nucleotides: TGTGCCGGACAAAATACGGGAGTACCCTACGAGCAGTACTTC.

The genes are TRBV3-1 (or the pseudogene TRBV3-2) and TRBJ1-1, with 7 bases lining up with TRBD1. Per the germline V gene, CDR1 is LGHDT and CDR2 is YNNKEL (reference sequence). The junction had 6 bases not matched to a gene; V was cut back by 5 bases and J by 0 bases. The CDR3 is made up of 15 amino acids. CDR3 in amino acids: CASSSLDRMNTEAFF. In DNA, the CDR3 is TGTGCCAGCAGCTCACTGGACAGGATGAACACTGAAGCTTTCTTT.

V and J are TRBV19 and TRBJ2-5; 10 nucleotides match TRBD2. CDR1 is LNHDA, CDR2 SQIVND, per germline (reference sequence). The CDR3 totals 17 residues. With 4 bases clipped from V and 6 bases from J, the junction kept 14 bases outside the gene matches. The CDR3 loop reads CASSRFTSGVSLQTQYF. CDR3 DNA sequence: TGTGCCAGTAGTAGGTTCACTAGCGGGGTTTCTCTGCAGACCCAGTACTTC. The full variable domain, with the rest looked up from reference TRBV19 and TRBJ2-5, is DGGITQSPKYLFRKEGQNVTLSCEQNLNHDAMYWYRQDPGQGLRLIYYSQIVNDFQKGDIAEGYSVSREKKESFPLTVTSAQKNPTAFYLCASSRFTSGVSLQTQYFGPGTRLLVL.

The genes are TRBV12-3 or TRBV12-4 and TRBJ1-2; possible D gene TRBD1, 6 bases. The CDR3 is made up of 13 amino acids. Trimming took off 7 bases at V and 0 bases at J, with 9 bases between the two ends. CDR3 nucleotides: TGTGCCAGCAACTCAGGGGCTAACTATGGCTACACCTTC. It yields the protein CASNSGANYGYTF.

This chain connects TRBV6-5 to TRBJ1-1; tentatively, D is TRBD1 (5 bases). Looked up from germline, CDR1 is MNHEY and CDR2 is SVGAGI. V shed 7 bases and J shed 0 bases, with 9 bases lying between them. CDR3 length equals 13 residues. The CDR3 nucleotides read TGTGCCAGCATTTGGGGGGTGAACACTGAAGCTTTCTTT. Translating gives CASIWGVNTEAFF.

The rearrangement uses TRBV30 and TRBJ1-1; D uncertain. This CDR3 spans 13 amino acids. CDR1 and CDR2 (germline): GTSNPN, SVGIG (reference sequence). V lost 0 bases and J lost 5, with 10 bases in between. DNA for the CDR3: TGTGCCTGGAGTGTACTAATGGAAACTGAAGCTTTCTTT. Its translation is CAWSVLMETEAFF.

This clone was observed a handful of times. The chain joins TRBV7-9 to TRBJ2-7; 8 nucleotides line up with TRBD2. This CDR3 contains 14 residues. Germline-derived CDR1 and CDR2 are SEHNR and FQNEAQ (reference sequence). The trim removed 4 bases at V and 3 bases at J, leaving 5 bases unmatched. As DNA, the CDR3 is TGTGCCAGCAGCTGGACTAGCACAAGCTACGAGCAGTACTTC. This translates into CASSWTSTSYEQYF.

The V gene is TRBV7-8, the J gene TRBJ2-7; D ambiguous. V was clipped by 3 bases and J by 4 bases, with 13 bases between them. CDR3 length: 14 amino acids. Germline assignment: CDR1 SGHVS and CDR2 FQNEAQ. CDR3 nucleotide sequence: TGTGCCAGCAGCTTTTCCCAGACAATTTACGAGCAGTACTTC. Its translation is CASSFSQTIYEQYF. Complete variable domain (other parts from reference TRBV7-8 and TRBJ2-7): GAGVSQSPRYKVAKRGQDVALRCDPISGHVSLFWYQQALGQGPEFLTYFQNEAQLDKSGLPSDRFFAERPEGSVSTLKIQRTQQEDSAVYLCASSFSQTIYEQYFGPGTRLTVT.

The chain couples TRBV6-2 or TRBV6-3 to TRBJ1-5, with D possibly being TRBD1 (6 bases). The CDR3 is 16 amino acids. V was trimmed by 5 bases and J by 1 base, leaving 15 bases between them. Per germline, CDR1 MNHEY and CDR2 SVGEGT. The CDR3 DNA sequence: TGTGCCAGCAGTCCACGGGGGGGGGCCAGCAATCAGCCCCAGCATTTT. Encoded protein: CASSPRGGASNQPQHF.

The rearrangement uses TRBV19 and TRBJ1-4, with D possibly being TRBD1 (5 bases). Germline CDR1 and CDR2: LNHDA and SQIVND (reference sequence). This CDR3 contains 15 residues. Trimming pared 1 base from V and 4 bases from J, leaving 10 bases between. Here the CDR3 DNA reads TGTGCCAGTAGTATAGGTGCAGGGATTAATGAAAAACTGTTTTTT. This sequence encodes CASSIGAGINEKLFF. The full variable domain, in which reference TRBV19 and TRBJ1-4 provide the parts outside the CDR3, is DGGITQSPKYLFRKEGQNVTLSCEQNLNHDAMYWYRQDPGQGLRLIYYSQIVNDFQKGDIAEGYSVSREKKESFPLTVTSAQKNPTAFYLCASSIGAGINEKLFFGSGTQLSVL.

The V call is TRBV6-5, the J call TRBJ2-5; 8 bases map to TRBD2. Germline CDR1 MNHEY, CDR2 SVGAGI. The CDR3 covers 15 residues. The ends lost 7 bases at V and 5 bases at J; junction bases unmatched: 12. This chain's CDR3 is CASTVHNGGAETQYF. In DNA, the CDR3 is TGTGCCAGCACGGTTCATAACGGGGGGGCGGAGACCCAGTACTTC.

This chain joins TRBV14 and TRBJ2-1; 9 bases are a match to TRBD2. Germline CDR1 is SGHDN and CDR2 is FVKESK. CDR3 size: 15 residues. Unmatched junction bases numbered 5, after V lost 3 bases and J lost 5 bases. CDR3 amino acids: CASSQLSGGNNEQFF. The CDR3 DNA reads as TGTGCCAGCAGCCAGCTTAGCGGGGGAAACAATGAGCAGTTCTTC. The whole variable domain, filled in from reference TRBV14 and TRBJ2-1, reads EAGVTQFPSHSVIEKGQTVTLRCDPISGHDNLYWYRRVMGKEIKFLLHFVKESKQDESGMPNNRFLAERTGGTYSTLKVQPAELEDSGVYFCASSQLSGGNNEQFFGPGTRLTVL.

The J gene is TRBJ2-1, the V gene TRBV6-2 or TRBV6-3; 7 nucleotides match TRBD2. Unmatched junction bases numbered 4, after V lost 6 bases and J lost 5 bases. CDR1 and CDR2 from the germline V gene are MNHEY and SVGEGT. The CDR3 spans 13 residues. The chain's CDR3 is CASSPGGNNEQFF. Here the CDR3 DNA reads TGTGCCAGCAGCCCGGGGGGTAACAATGAGCAGTTCTTC.

The V call is TRBV14, the J call TRBJ2-3; a weak D match, TRBD1 (7 bases). Germline-derived CDR1 and CDR2 are SGHDN and FVKESK. The ends were cut back, 8 bases at V and 0 bases at J, with 27 bases in the middle. CDR3 length: 19 amino acids. The CDR3 nucleotides are TGTGCCAGCCCCCCAGGTAAAGTTTGCGGGACAGATAGCACAGATACGCAGTATTTT. Amino acid sequence: CASPPGKVCGTDSTDTQYF. Drawing the rest from reference TRBV14 and TRBJ2-3, the complete variable domain is EAGVTQFPSHSVIEKGQTVTLRCDPISGHDNLYWYRRVMGKEIKFLLHFVKESKQDESGMPNNRFLAERTGGTYSTLKVQPAELEDSGVYFCASPPGKVCGTDSTDTQYFGPGTRLTVL.

This chain joins TRBV29-1 and TRBJ1-2; the match to TRBD1 covers 9 bases. The CDR3 sequence is 12 residues long. CDR1 is SQVTM and CDR2 is ANQGSEA in the germline V gene. Trimming took 5 bases from V and 5 from J; bases not matched to a gene: 3. The CDR3 sequence: CSVNRGPYGYTF. The CDR3 coding sequence is TGCAGCGTTAACAGGGGGCCTTATGGCTACACCTTC.